This passage covers 26 T cell receptor beta chains from one sample sequenced in a study of T-cell memory formation after mild COVID-19. TCRdb re-called the 5' RACE reads through MiXCR, storing one row per CDR3 protein. The sample yields 350,000 to 450,000 distinct CDR3 sequences, around 28% seen once. Sequenced sample: PBMCs or a T cell subset sorted from them (not recorded which). The receptor source for this set is an adult woman who had mild COVID-19 (a few samples of this study predate the infection). Cell type and time point are not known.

This sequence joins TRBV12-3 or TRBV12-4 and TRBJ2-5; no clear D. The CDR3 runs 13 residues. V was shortened by 3 bases and J by 0 bases, with 5 bases between the two germline ends. The CDR3 nucleotides read TGTGCCAGCAGTTTTTCAGACCAAGAGACCCAGTACTTC. This gives the protein CASSFSDQETQYF.

This clonotype was picked up a small number of times. The rearrangement links TRBV12-3 or TRBV12-4 to TRBJ2-6; 7 bases map to TRBD2. The CDR3 is made up of 15 amino acids. V trimming: 5 bases; J trimming: 2 bases; junction bases outside the gene matches: 3. CDR3 region: CASSREVTGANVLTF. CDR3 nucleotide sequence: TGTGCCAGCAGTCGGGAGGTCACTGGGGCCAACGTCCTGACTTTC.

About this clonotype itself: A junction boundary mismatches the germline segment, possibly from a read error. The chain is built from TRBV12-3 or TRBV12-4 and TRBJ1-5, with D hard to call. The CDR3 runs 14 residues. CDR3 protein: CASSLAGSNQPQNF. The CDR3 coding sequence is TGTGCCAGCAGTTTGGCAGGTAGCAATCAGCCCCAGAATTTT.

The chain uses TRBV7-3 and TRBJ2-3, with D possibly being TRBD2 (5 bases). The germline V gene encodes CDR1 SGHTA and CDR2 FQGTGA. This CDR3 is 11 amino acids long. V was cut by 3 bases and J by 11 bases, with 9 bases left in between. CDR3 region: CASSFGEGQYF. DNA for the CDR3: TGTGCCAGCAGCTTCGGTGAGGGGCAGTATTTT.

This clonotype has just a few counts. The chain recombines TRBV7-2 with TRBJ2-3; D gene unclear. The CDR3 is 14 amino acids. Germline V gene sequence: CDR1 SGHTA, CDR2 FQGNSA. V lost 1 base and J lost 3, with 8 bases in between. CDR3 DNA sequence: TGTGCCAGCAGCTTAGTTGGGGAAACAGATACGCAGTATTTT. This encodes CASSLVGETDTQYF.

This clonotype was detected only a few times. This chain connects TRBV27 to TRBJ1-1, with D perhaps TRBD1 (5 bases). Germline V gives CDR1 MNHEY, CDR2 SMNVEV (reference sequence). Trimming took 4 bases from V and 5 from J, leaving 11 bases between them. This CDR3 has 13 residues. The CDR3 DNA reads TGTGCCAGCAGTTGGGGGGGAGGAACTGAAGCTTTCTTT. Translation gives CASSWGGGTEAFF.

This clonotype showed up just a few times. The rearrangement links TRBV7-6 to TRBJ2-3; D gene ambiguous. CDR1 is SGHVS and CDR2 is FNYEAQ in the germline V gene. The CDR3 loop spans 16 amino acids. The V end lost 1 base, the J end lost 0 bases, and 11 bases lay between the germline ends. The CDR3 DNA sequence: TGTGCCAGCAGCTTAGGGGTCGAGCTTAGCACAGATACGCAGTATTTT. Translated: CASSLGVELSTDTQYF. The full variable domain, rest sourced from reference TRBV7-6 and TRBJ2-3, is GAGVSQSPRYKVTKRGQDVALRCDPISGHVSLYWYRQALGQGPEFLTYFNYEAQQDKSGLPNDRFSAERPEGSISTLTIQRTEQRDSAMYRCASSLGVELSTDTQYFGPGTRLTVL.

The CDR3 nucleotides read TGTGCCAGCAGCTTGGAAAGGACAGGGGGTGGCTACACCTTC. Its translation is CASSLERTGGGYTF. The chain couples TRBV11-2 to TRBJ1-2; 10 bases are shared with TRBD1. J lost 7 bases, V lost 3 bases, and 5 bases had no gene match. This CDR3 spans 14 amino acids. Germline V gives CDR1 SGHAT, CDR2 FQNNGV. Together with reference TRBV11-2 and TRBJ1-2, the CDR3 gives the full variable domain: EAGVAQSPRYKIIEKRQSVAFWCNPISGHATLYWYQQILGQGPKLLIQFQNNGVVDDSQLPKDRFSAERLKGVDSTLKIQPAKLEDSAVYLCASSLERTGGGYTFGSGTRLTVV.

This clonotype was seen a few times. In DNA, the CDR3 is TGTGCCAGCAGCCTCAGGGTATCAATGGGTGGCTACACCTTC. Translated, it gives CASSLRVSMGGYTF. The gene calls are TRBV12-3 or TRBV12-4 and TRBJ1-2; D may be TRBD1 (5 bases). The CDR3 is 14 amino acids. The ends were cut back, 6 bases at V and 7 bases at J, with 18 bases in the middle.

The chain couples TRBV19 to TRBJ2-1; D is possibly TRBD2 (5 bases). The CDR3 runs to 15 residues. Germline V gene data show CDR1 as LNHDA and CDR2 as SQIVND (reference sequence). V was trimmed by 2 bases and J by 0 bases, leaving 8 bases between them. The CDR3 is CASSITRSSYNEQFF. The CDR3 DNA reads TGTGCCAGTAGTATAACTAGATCCTCCTACAATGAGCAGTTCTTC.

This chain links TRBV5-5 with TRBJ2-7; D is unresolved. The CDR3 extends over 13 amino acids. Germline loops: CDR1 SGHKS, CDR2 YYEKEE (reference sequence). Trimming took off 5 bases at V and 3 bases at J, with 12 bases between the two ends. This CDR3 is CASRGTGGYEQYF. In nucleotides, the CDR3 is TGTGCCAGCAGAGGAACTGGTGGCTACGAGCAGTACTTC.

The chain uses TRBV19 and TRBJ2-7; possible D gene TRBD2, 5 bases. Germline V CDR1 and CDR2: LNHDA, SQIVND (reference sequence). This CDR3 is 14 amino acids long. The V and J ends lost 5 bases and 6 bases respectively, with 17 bases between them. CDR3 protein: CASSAYTSQPEQYF. The CDR3 DNA reads TGTGCCAGTAGTGCGTACACTAGTCAGCCCGAGCAGTACTTC.

This chain joins TRBV10-3 and TRBJ2-1; TRBD2 aligns across 8 bases. Germline trimming cut 0 bases from V and 3 bases from J; bases unmatched to any gene: 10. The CDR3 loop spans 18 amino acids. The V gene's germline CDR1 is ENHRY and CDR2 SYGVKD. As DNA, the CDR3 is TGTGCCATCAGTGAGTCGTACGGGGGGGCATTAATCTACAATGAGCAGTTCTTC. This codes for CAISESYGGALIYNEQFF.

This clonotype showed up just a few times. The chain recombines TRBV20-1 with TRBJ2-1; D gene uncertain. Trimming took 2 bases from V and 4 from J, leaving 12 bases between them. The germline V gene encodes CDR1 DFQATT and CDR2 SNEGSKA (reference sequence). The CDR3 extends over 14 amino acids. The CDR3 nucleotides read TGCAGTGCTAGACGTTCAGGATTATACAATGAGCAGTTCTTC. Translation gives CSARRSGLYNEQFF.

V is TRBV6-2 or TRBV6-3 and J is TRBJ2-7; 9 bases are a match to TRBD1. Germline CDR1 MNHEY, CDR2 SVGEGT. The V and J ends lost 0 bases and 2 bases, in that order; junction bases with no gene match: 5. The length of the CDR3 is 16 residues. The CDR3 sequence is CASSYSATGGPYEQYF. The DNA for the CDR3 is TGTGCCAGCAGTTACTCGGCCACAGGGGGCCCCTACGAGCAGTACTTC.

The chain joins TRBV4-1 to TRBJ2-1, with a weak D call TRBD2 (5 bases). There are 17 residues in the CDR3. The germline V gene has CDR1 MGHRA and CDR2 YSYEKL. V dropped 0 bases and J dropped 5 bases, with 17 bases sitting between them. The CDR3 loop is CASSQDGAGLVDNEQFF. As DNA, the CDR3 is TGCGCCAGCAGCCAAGATGGTGCGGGCCTGGTCGACAATGAGCAGTTCTTC.

The chain recombines TRBV27 with TRBJ1-1; no reliable D call. Trimming took 2 bases from V and 2 from J, leaving 9 bases between them. The CDR3 loop spans 14 amino acids. Germline V gene sequence: CDR1 MNHEY, CDR2 SMNVEV (reference sequence). The chain's CDR3 is CASSLVRTNTEAFF. The DNA of the CDR3 is TGTGCCAGCAGTTTAGTACGGACTAACACTGAAGCTTTCTTT.

The genes are TRBV20-1 and TRBJ2-2; D uncertain. Germline assignment: CDR1 DFQATT and CDR2 SNEGSKA (reference sequence). Deletions cut 5 bases from V and 3 bases from J, with 4 bases between. The CDR3 is 11 amino acids. The CDR3 DNA reads TGCAGTGCTGCACACACCGGGGAGCTGTTTTTT. Translation gives CSAAHTGELFF.

This clonotype came up a few times. The gene calls are TRBV10-3 and TRBJ2-7; D might be TRBD2 (7 bases). Germline-derived CDR1 and CDR2 are ENHRY and SYGVKD. The V end lost 3 bases, the J end lost 1 base, and 13 bases lay between the germline ends. This CDR3 has 15 residues. The CDR3 nucleotides are TGTGCCATCAGTGACGCGGGGGCGCGATCCTACGAGCAGTACTTC. It is translated as CAISDAGARSYEQYF.

This sequence joins TRBV12-3 or TRBV12-4 and TRBJ2-3; TRBD1 aligns across 10 bases. The CDR3 is 13 residues long. V lost 8 bases to trimming and J lost 7 bases; unmatched junction nucleotides: 6. The CDR3 bases are TGTGCCAGCCGCGGGACAGGGGCTAATACGCAGTATTTT. Translation gives CASRGTGANTQYF.

The J gene is TRBJ2-5, the V gene TRBV2; D ambiguous. The CDR3 has 13 amino acids. Germline values: CDR1 SNHLY, CDR2 FYNNEI. CDR3 bases: TGTGCGCGAGAGGACCACTGGCGGGAGACCCAGTACTTC. Protein: CAREDHWRETQYF.

The V call is TRBV12-3 or TRBV12-4, the J call TRBJ2-7, with D maybe TRBD2 (5 bases). V was clipped by 6 bases and J by 2 bases, with 14 bases between them. This CDR3 is 14 amino acids long. This CDR3 reads CASSQGGPAYEQYF. The CDR3, as DNA: TGTGCCAGCAGCCAAGGCGGGCCAGCCTACGAGCAGTACTTC.

The CDR3 nucleotides read TGTGCCAGAAGCTTTGGAAGACAGGTAGAGGTTTCACCCCTCCACTTT. It yields the protein CARSFGRQVEVSPLHF. The chain is built from TRBV5-3 and TRBJ1-6, with D perhaps TRBD1 (6 bases). TRBV5-3 is placed among ORFs of uncertain function. The CDR3 contains 16 residues. The germline V and J ends were trimmed by 2 bases and 9 bases, with 18 bases remaining between them.

The J gene is TRBJ2-7, the V gene TRBV7-3; tentatively, D is TRBD1 (5 bases). Germline CDR1 reads SGHTA; CDR2 reads FQGTGA. Trimming took 5 bases from V and 3 from J, leaving 17 bases between them. CDR3 size: 15 residues. CDR3 sequence reads: CASSPEPDSFYEQYF. DNA for the CDR3: TGTGCCAGCAGCCCCGAACCAGACAGCTTCTACGAGCAGTACTTC. The complete variable domain, with remaining parts taken from reference TRBV7-3 and TRBJ2-7, reads GAGVSQTPSNKVTEKGKYVELRCDPISGHTALYWYRQSLGQGPEFLIYFQGTGAADDSGLPNDRFFAVRPEGSVSTLKIQRTERGDSAVYLCASSPEPDSFYEQYFGPGTRLTVT.

V gene TRBV6-5 combines with J gene TRBJ1-4; no reliable D call. Germline CDR1 and CDR2: MNHEY and SVGAGI. The ends were cut back, 2 bases at V and 4 bases at J, with 8 bases in the middle. The CDR3 spans 14 residues. The CDR3, as DNA: TGTGCCAGCAGTTACCGGCAGAATAATGAAAAACTGTTTTTT. Its protein product is CASSYRQNNEKLFF.

This clonotype was observed at least ten times. The chain uses TRBV6-2 or TRBV6-3 and TRBJ2-5; no reliable D call. The ends were cut back, 5 bases at V and 0 bases at J, with 7 bases in the middle. Germline V lookup: CDR1 MNHEY, CDR2 SVGEGT. The CDR3 runs to 13 residues. The CDR3 sequence is CASSRIHQETQYF. CDR3 nucleotides: TGTGCCAGCAGTAGGATTCACCAAGAGACCCAGTACTTC.